This T cell receptor beta chain emerged from a study of post-analysis software for immune sequencing data. Findings of the study overall: Normalized Chao1 diversity in multiple sclerosis patients fell significantly below that of controls. Samples prepared in the same batch strongly co-clustered by F measure. In patients, TRBV5-6, TRBV5-1 and TRBV20-1 belonged to roughly five TRBV segments found more frequently than in controls.

CDR3 length equals 15 residues. CDR1 is SEHNR and CDR2 is FQNEAQ in the germline V gene (reference sequence). Trimming left V 0 bases short and J 5 bases short, with 11 bases between. On this clonotype itself: The antigen is unknown.

Each TCR beta cDNA library carried unique molecular identifiers. T cells numbering about 0.85 to 11 million yielded cDNA molecules that totaled about 500,000. A single record per CDR3 protein comes from TCRdb applying MiXCR to the PCR reads. Of some 690,000 distinct CDR3 sequences in the sample, less than 35% were seen once. The receptor was isolated from a girl aged 10 to 17 with multiple sclerosis. Sequencing used blood. This sequence joins TRBV7-9 and TRBJ2-1; possibly TRBD2 for D (5 bases). CDR3 sequence reads: CASSLAGPEDNEQFF. In nucleotides, the CDR3 is TGTGCCAGCAGCTTAGCAGGCCCGGAGGACAATGAGCAGTTCTTC.